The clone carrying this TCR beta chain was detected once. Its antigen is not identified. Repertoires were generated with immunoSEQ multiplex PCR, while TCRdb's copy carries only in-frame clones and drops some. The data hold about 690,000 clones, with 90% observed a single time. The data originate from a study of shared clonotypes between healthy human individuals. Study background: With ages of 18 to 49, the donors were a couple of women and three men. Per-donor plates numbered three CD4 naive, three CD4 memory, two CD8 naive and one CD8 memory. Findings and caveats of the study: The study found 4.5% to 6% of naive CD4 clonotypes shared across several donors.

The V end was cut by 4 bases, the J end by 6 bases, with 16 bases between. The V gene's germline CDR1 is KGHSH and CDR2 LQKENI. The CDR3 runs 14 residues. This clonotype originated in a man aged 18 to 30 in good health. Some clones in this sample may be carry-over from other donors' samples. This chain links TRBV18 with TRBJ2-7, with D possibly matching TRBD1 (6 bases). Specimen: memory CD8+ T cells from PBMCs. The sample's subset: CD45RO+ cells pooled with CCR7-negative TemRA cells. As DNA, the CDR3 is TGTGCCAGCTCACTGGGGGCAACGCCGAGCGAGCAGTACTTC. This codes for CASSLGATPSEQYF.